This TCR beta chain came from a study of OX40 agonist ivuxolimab in advanced cancers. Profiling relied on immunoSEQ multiplex PCR, and the TCRdb table lists in-frame clones only, not all of them. Of 60,000 to 80,000 clones in the sample, roughly 82% were seen once. Deletions cut 0 bases from V and 8 bases from J, with 10 bases between. The V gene's germline CDR1 is MGHRA and CDR2 YSYEKL. This CDR3 has 13 amino acids. The source is an adult with an advanced solid tumor such as melanoma, head and neck, liver or kidney cancer. This specimen consisted of CD4+ or CD8+ T cells sorted from blood, obtained in a trial of the OX40 agonist ivuxolimab. The V call is TRBV4-1, the J call TRBJ1-2; perhaps TRBD1 as D (5 bases). The CDR3 bases are TGCGCCAGCAGCCAAGATTCAGGGATCGGCTACACCTTC. Translated, it gives CASSQDSGIGYTF.